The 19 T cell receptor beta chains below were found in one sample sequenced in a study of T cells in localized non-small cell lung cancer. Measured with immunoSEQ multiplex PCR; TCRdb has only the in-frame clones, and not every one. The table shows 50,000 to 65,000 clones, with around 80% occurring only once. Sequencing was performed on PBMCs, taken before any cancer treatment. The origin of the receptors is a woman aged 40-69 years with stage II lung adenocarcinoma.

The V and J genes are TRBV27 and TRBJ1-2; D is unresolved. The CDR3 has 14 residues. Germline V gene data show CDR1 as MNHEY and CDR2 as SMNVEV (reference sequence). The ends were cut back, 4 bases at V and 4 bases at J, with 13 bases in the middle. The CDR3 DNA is TGTGCCAGCAGTTACGAGAGGGCAGGCTATGGCTACACCTTC. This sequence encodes CASSYERAGYGYTF.

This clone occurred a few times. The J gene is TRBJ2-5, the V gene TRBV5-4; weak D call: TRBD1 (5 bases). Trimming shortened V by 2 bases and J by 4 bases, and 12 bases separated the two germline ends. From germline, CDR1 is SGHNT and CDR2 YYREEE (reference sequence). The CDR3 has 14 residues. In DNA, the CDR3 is TGTGCCAGCAGCTTAAAGGGGCAGGGAGAGACCCAGTACTTC. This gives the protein CASSLKGQGETQYF.

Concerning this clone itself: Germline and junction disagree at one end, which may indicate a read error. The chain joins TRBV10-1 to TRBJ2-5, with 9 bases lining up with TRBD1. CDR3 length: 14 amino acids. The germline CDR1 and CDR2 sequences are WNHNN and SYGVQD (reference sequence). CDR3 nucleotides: TGCGCCAGCAGTGAGTCGACAGGGGGAAGCGGCCCGCACTTC. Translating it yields CASSESTGGSGPHF.

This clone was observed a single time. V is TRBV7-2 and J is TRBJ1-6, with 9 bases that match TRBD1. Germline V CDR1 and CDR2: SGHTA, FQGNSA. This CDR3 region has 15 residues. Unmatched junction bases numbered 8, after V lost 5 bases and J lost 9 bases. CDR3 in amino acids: CASSRQGGLGSPLHF. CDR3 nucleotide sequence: TGTGCCAGCAGCAGACAGGGGGGTCTCGGTTCACCCCTCCACTTT.

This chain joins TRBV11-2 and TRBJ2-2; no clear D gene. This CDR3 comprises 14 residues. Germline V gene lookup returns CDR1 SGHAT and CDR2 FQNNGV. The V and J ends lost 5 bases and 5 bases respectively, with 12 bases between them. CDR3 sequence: CASSPISSTGELFF. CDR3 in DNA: TGTGCCAGCAGCCCAATTTCGAGTACCGGGGAGCTGTTTTTT.

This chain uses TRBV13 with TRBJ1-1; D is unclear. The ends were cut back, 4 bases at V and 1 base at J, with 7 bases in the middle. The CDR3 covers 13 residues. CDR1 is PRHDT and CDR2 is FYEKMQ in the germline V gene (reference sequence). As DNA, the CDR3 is TGTGCCAGCAGCTGGGCGGAGAACACTGAAGCTTTCTTT. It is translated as CASSWAENTEAFF.

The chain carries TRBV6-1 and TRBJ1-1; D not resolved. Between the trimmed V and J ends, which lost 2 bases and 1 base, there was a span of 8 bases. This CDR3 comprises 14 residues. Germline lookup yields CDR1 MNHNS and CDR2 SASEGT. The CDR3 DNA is TGTGCCAGCAGTGAATGGGCGGAGAACACTGAAGCTTTCTTT. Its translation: CASSEWAENTEAFF.

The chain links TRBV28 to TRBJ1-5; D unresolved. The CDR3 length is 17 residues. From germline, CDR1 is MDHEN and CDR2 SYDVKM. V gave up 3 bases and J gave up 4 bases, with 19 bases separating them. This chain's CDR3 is CASSFLLLTNHNQPQHF. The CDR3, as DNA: TGTGCCAGCAGTTTCCTTTTACTGACAAACCATAATCAGCCCCAGCATTTT.

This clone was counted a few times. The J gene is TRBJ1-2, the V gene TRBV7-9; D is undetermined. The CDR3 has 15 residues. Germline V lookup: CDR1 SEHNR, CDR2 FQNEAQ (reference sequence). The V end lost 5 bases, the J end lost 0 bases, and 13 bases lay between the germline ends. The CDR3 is CASSPRGRANYGYTF. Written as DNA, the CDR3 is TGTGCCAGCAGCCCCCGGGGTAGAGCTAACTATGGCTACACCTTC.

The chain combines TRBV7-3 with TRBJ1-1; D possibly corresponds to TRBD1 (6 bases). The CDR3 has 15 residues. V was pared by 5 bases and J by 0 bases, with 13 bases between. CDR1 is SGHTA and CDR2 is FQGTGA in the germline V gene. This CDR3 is CASSPGGALNTEAFF. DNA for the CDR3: TGTGCCAGCAGCCCCGGGGGGGCCCTGAACACTGAAGCTTTCTTT.

The CDR3 nucleotides read TGTGCCAGCAGTGAAGAAGGGACAGCCCCGAGGACTTTCTTT. Residues: CASSEEGTAPRTFF. The chain links TRBV25-1 to TRBJ1-1, with 7 nucleotides matching TRBD1. The CDR3 spans 14 residues. Per germline, CDR1 MGHDK and CDR2 SYGVNS. V lost 2 bases and J lost 12; bases outside the gene matches: 12.

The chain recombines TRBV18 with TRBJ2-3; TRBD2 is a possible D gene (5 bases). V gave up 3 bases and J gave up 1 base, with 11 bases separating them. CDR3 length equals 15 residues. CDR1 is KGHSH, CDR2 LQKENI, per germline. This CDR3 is CASSPLGGGTDTQYF. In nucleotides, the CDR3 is TGTGCCAGCTCACCCCTAGGAGGAGGCACAGATACGCAGTATTTT.

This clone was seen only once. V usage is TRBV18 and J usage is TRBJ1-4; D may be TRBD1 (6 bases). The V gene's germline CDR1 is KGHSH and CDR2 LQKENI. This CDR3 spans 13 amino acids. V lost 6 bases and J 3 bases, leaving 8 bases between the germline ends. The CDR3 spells CASSQGSNEKLFF. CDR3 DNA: TGTGCCAGCTCGCAGGGGTCTAATGAAAAACTGTTTTTT.

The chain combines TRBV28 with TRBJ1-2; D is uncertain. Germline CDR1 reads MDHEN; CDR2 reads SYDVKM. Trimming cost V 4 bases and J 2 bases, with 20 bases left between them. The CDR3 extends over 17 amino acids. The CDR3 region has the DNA TGTGCCAGCAGTTCTCATCCGGGATCCCTTTTAAACTATGGCTACACCTTC. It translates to CASSSHPGSLLNYGYTF.

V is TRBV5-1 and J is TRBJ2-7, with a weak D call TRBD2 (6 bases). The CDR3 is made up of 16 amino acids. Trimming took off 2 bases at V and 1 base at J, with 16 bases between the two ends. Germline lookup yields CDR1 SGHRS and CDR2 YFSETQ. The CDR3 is CASSFGAGSGSYEQYF. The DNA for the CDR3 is TGCGCCAGCAGCTTCGGGGCGGGGTCGGGATCCTACGAGCAGTACTTC.

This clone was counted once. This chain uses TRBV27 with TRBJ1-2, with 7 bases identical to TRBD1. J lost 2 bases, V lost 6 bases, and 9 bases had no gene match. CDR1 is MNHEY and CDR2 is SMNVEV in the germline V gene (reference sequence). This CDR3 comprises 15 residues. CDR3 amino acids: CASRNGQDRNYGYTF. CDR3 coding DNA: TGTGCCAGCAGAAACGGACAGGATCGCAACTATGGCTACACCTTC.

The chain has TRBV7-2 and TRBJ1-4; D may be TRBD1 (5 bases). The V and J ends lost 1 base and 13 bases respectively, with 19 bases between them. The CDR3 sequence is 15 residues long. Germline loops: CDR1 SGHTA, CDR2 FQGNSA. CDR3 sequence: CASSLGRGGAVRLFF. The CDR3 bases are TGTGCCAGCAGCTTAGGTCGTGGGGGTGCCGTACGACTGTTTTTT.

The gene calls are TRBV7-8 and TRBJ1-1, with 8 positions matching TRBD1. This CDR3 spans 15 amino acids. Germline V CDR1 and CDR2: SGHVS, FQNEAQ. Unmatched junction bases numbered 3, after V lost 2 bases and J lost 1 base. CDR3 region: CASSLSTGANTEAFF. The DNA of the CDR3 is TGTGCCAGCAGCTTATCGACAGGGGCGAACACTGAAGCTTTCTTT.

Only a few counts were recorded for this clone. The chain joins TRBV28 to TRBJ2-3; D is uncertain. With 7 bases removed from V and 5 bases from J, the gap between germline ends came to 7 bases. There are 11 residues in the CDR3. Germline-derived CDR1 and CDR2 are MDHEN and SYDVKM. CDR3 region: CASINGDTQYF. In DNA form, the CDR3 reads TGTGCCAGCATTAATGGAGATACGCAGTATTTT.